This is a list of T cell receptor beta chains from one sample in a study of T cell clonotyping in hematopoietic cell transplantation. This table comes from immunoSEQ multiplex PCR, and its TCRdb copy is limited to in-frame clones, with some not included. In the table there are roughly 11,000 clones, roughly 89% of which are singletons. Sequenced material: peripheral blood mononuclear cells. The receptors stem from a human donor who either received an allogeneic hematopoietic cell transplant for a myeloid malignancy or was a related donor (not recorded which). Some clones in this sample may be carry-over from other donors' samples. Both conserved end residues are part of each CDR3. D genes are given only for firm matches. The size of a clone is reported for some rows only, either as once, few or many, or as a class for expanded clones.

>.|TRBV27|.|TRBJ1-1
TGTGCCAGCAGTTTATCAGCAGGCCTCACTGAAGCTTTCTTT
CASSLSAGLTEAFF
>.|TRBV11-2|.|TRBJ1-1
TGTGCCAGCAGCTTGGACGACCTGAACACTGAAGCTTTCTTT
CASSLDDLNTEAFF
>TRBD1|TRBV9|.|TRBJ2-7
TGTGCCAGCAGCGTAGGGGGACAGGGTGACGAGCAGTACTTC
CASSVGGQGDEQYF
>.|TRBV20-1|.|TRBJ1-1
TGCAGTGTGTGGCGAGGCACTGAAGCTTTCTTT
CSVWRGTEAFF
>.|TRBV19|.|TRBJ2-1
TGTGCCAGTAGCCTCAACAGGGCCCCCTCCTACAATGAGCAGTTCTTC
CASSLNRAPSYNEQFF
>.|TRBV6-5|.|TRBJ2-3
TGTGCCAGCAGTTCAGTCACAGATACGCAGTATTTT
CASSSVTDTQYF
>.|TRBV27|.|TRBJ2-1
TGTGCCAGCAGTTTGGGCGGGGGCCCCCGTTACAATGAGCAGTTCTTC
CASSLGGGPRYNEQFF
>.|TRBV7-6|.|TRBJ1-1
TGTGCCAGCAGCTTATCGGAACTGAACACTGAAGCTTTCTTT
CASSLSELNTEAFF
>.|TRBV9|.|TRBJ2-5
TGTGCCAGCAGCCCGGGCGATTACCAAGAGACCCAGTACTTC
CASSPGDYQETQYF
>TRBD2|TRBV2|.|TRBJ2-3
TGTGCCAGCAGTGCCCCCGGGACTAGCGGGGGTTTTCTCACAGATACGCAGTATTTT
CASSAPGTSGGFLTDTQYF
>.|TRBV30|.|TRBJ2-2
TGTGCCTGGAGTGTAACAGGGCCCACCGGGGAGCTGTTTTTT
CAWSVTGPTGELFF
>.|TRBV6-5|.|TRBJ1-4
TGTGCCAGCAGTCTATATCAGGGGACGGGTGAAAAACTGTTTTTT
CASSLYQGTGEKLFF
>.|TRBV2|.|TRBJ2-5
TGTGCCAGCAAACCTTACACTACCCAAGAGACCCAGTACTTC
CASKPYTTQETQYF
>.|TRBV6-6|.|TRBJ2-3
TGTGCCAGTTCCCTTGAGCGAGCCCGAGGGACAGATACGCAGTATTTT
CASSLERARGTDTQYF
>.|TRBV19|.|TRBJ1-1
TGTGCCAGTCAGACGTCGAAGAACACTGAAGCTTTCTTT
CASQTSKNTEAFF
>.|TRBV7-9|once|TRBJ1-6
TGTGCCAGCAGCTTCAATTCACCCCTCCACTTT
CASSFNSPLHF
>.|TRBV4-3|.|TRBJ1-1
TGCGCCAGCAGCCAAGACAGGGTGAACACTGAAGCTTTCTTT
CASSQDRVNTEAFF
>TRBD2|TRBV7-3|.|TRBJ2-2
TGTGCCAGCAGCCCCGCGGGGGGCGGACACACCGGGGAGCTGTTTTTT
CASSPAGGGHTGELFF
>TRBD1|TRBV29-1|few|TRBJ2-1
TGCAGCGTTGAAGGTCCCTTGGACAGGGCCTACAATGAGCAGTTCTTC
CSVEGPLDRAYNEQFF
>TRBD1|TRBV7-2|.|TRBJ1-5
TGTGCCAGCAGCCGGACAGGGGGCTTCAATCAGCCCCAGCATTTT
CASSRTGGFNQPQHF
>TRBD2|TRBV19|.|TRBJ2-3
TGTGCCAGTAGTACGAGCGGGGGAGGTACAGATACGCAGTATTTT
CASSTSGGGTDTQYF
>TRBD1|TRBV7-2|.|TRBJ1-5
TGTGCCAGCAGCGGGGACAGAGATCAGCCCCAGCATTTT
CASSGDRDQPQHF
>TRBD1|TRBV5-1|.|TRBJ1-2
TGCGCCAGCAGCGGCGGACAGGGAAACTATGGCTACACCTTC
CASSGGQGNYGYTF
>.|TRBV7-2|.|TRBJ1-4
TGTGCCAGCAGTCGGGTGAATGAAAAACTGTTTTTT
CASSRVNEKLFF
>.|TRBV5-6|.|TRBJ1-5
TGTGCCAGCAGTAGGGGACTCAGCAATCAGCCCCAGCATTTT
CASSRGLSNQPQHF
>.|TRBV4-3|few|TRBJ2-6
TGCGCCAGCAGCCAAGATTCGTCTGGGGCCAACGTCCTGACTTTC
CASSQDSSGANVLTF
>.|TRBV5-1|.|TRBJ1-4
TGCGCCAGCAGCCGACGTGGGGGGGTGGATGAAAAACTGTTTTTT
CASSRRGGVDEKLFF
>.|TRBV10-1|few|TRBJ2-2
TGCGCCAACCCAGGGGTTCAGAACACCGGGGAGCTGTTTTTT
CANPGVQNTGELFF
>TRBD2|TRBV6-5|.|TRBJ2-5
TGTGCCAGCAGTTACTTTTCGCGGGGGACCACAGAGACCCAGTACTTC
CASSYFSRGTTETQYF
>TRBD2|TRBV7-9|.|TRBJ2-3
TGTGCCAGCAGCATCGGACTAGCGGGGGGCCAGCAACGAGATACGCAGTATTTT
CASSIGLAGGQQRDTQYF
>TRBD1|TRBV6-5|.|TRBJ1-2
TGTGCCAGCAGGCGGACAGGGCTCTTCAACTATGGCTACACCTTC
CASRRTGLFNYGYTF
>.|TRBV7-9|.|TRBJ1-4
TGTGCCAGCAGCTTAGCGAACACGGAGAATGAAAAACTGTTTTTT
CASSLANTENEKLFF